One and the same sample provided the 29 T cell receptor beta chains below, sequenced in a study of T cells in Graves' hyperthyroidism and ophthalmopathy. Using RNA transcripts as the source, TCR beta CDR3 regions were amplified. Carried out on the TCR CDR3, a first-round RT-PCR used the HTBI primer set. Each CDR3 protein is one row after TCRdb ran MiXCR on the multiplex PCR reads. The sample shows hundreds of thousands of distinct CDR3 sequences, 15% of them seen only once. Sequences were obtained from blood. The receptors stem from a woman in her 30s with Graves' hyperthyroidism.

This clonotype was seen a few times. This rearrangement joins TRBV19 to TRBJ2-6, with D tentatively TRBD1 (6 bases). V lost 4 bases to trimming and J lost 2 bases, with 12 bases between them. The V gene's germline CDR1 is LNHDA and CDR2 SQIVND (reference sequence). The CDR3 has 16 residues. CDR3 in amino acids: CASSRDGTTGANVLTF. In DNA, the CDR3 is TGTGCCAGTAGTAGGGATGGGACAACTGGGGCCAACGTCCTGACTTTC.

The V call is TRBV18, the J call TRBJ2-7; TRBD2 aligns across 13 bases. CDR3 length equals 17 residues. Unmatched junction bases numbered 8, after V lost 2 bases and J lost 4 bases. Germline CDR1 KGHSH, CDR2 LQKENI. CDR3: CASSPGTSGMGEYEQYF. The CDR3, as DNA: TGTGCCAGCTCACCAGGGACTAGCGGGATGGGCGAATACGAGCAGTACTTC.

This clonotype was observed at least ten times. CDR3 DNA sequence: TGTGCCAGCAGTGAAACGGGAGGCCTCGCTGAGCAGTTCTTC. Translated, it gives CASSETGGLAEQFF. The V call is TRBV6-1, the J call TRBJ2-1; 7 nucleotides align to TRBD2. Losses at the gene ends were 2 bases for V and 9 bases for J; bases not matched to a gene: 7. The germline CDR1 and CDR2 sequences are MNHNS and SASEGT. The CDR3 extends over 14 amino acids.

With respect to this clonotype: A much larger clone differs by one base, so this may be a read error. The chain couples TRBV2 to TRBJ1-1; TRBD1 is a possible D gene (5 bases). Deletions cut 8 bases from V and 5 bases from J, with 18 bases between. CDR1 is SNHLY and CDR2 is FYNNEI in the germline V gene. There are 14 residues in the CDR3. CDR3 nucleotide sequence: TGTGCCAGCTCCGGGCAGGGTTCTTTAACTGAAGCTTTCTTT. The encoded protein is CASSGQGSLTEAFF. The full variable domain, its missing parts supplied by reference TRBV2 and TRBJ1-1, is EPEVTQTPSHQVTQMGQEVILRCVPISNHLYFYWYRQILGQKVEFLVSFYNNEISEKSEIFDDQFSVERPDGSNFTLKIRSTKLEDSAMYFCASSGQGSLTEAFFGQGTRLTVV.

The chain recombines TRBV5-1 with TRBJ2-5; D unresolved. The germline V gene has CDR1 SGHRS and CDR2 YFSETQ. Trimming removed 4 bases from V and 0 bases from J, with 7 bases in between. The CDR3 has 13 amino acids. CDR3: CASSPRYQETQYF. As DNA, the CDR3 is TGCGCCAGCAGCCCACGGTACCAAGAGACCCAGTACTTC.

This clonotype turned up a few times. The chain couples TRBV3-1 to TRBJ2-3; 12 bases are shared with TRBD2. The CDR3 totals 18 residues. Germline V lookup: CDR1 LGHDT, CDR2 YNNKEL (reference sequence). The trim removed 0 bases at V and 2 bases at J, leaving 6 bases unmatched. CDR3 sequence: CASSQDWPSGRATDTQYF. The CDR3, as DNA: TGTGCCAGCAGCCAAGATTGGCCTAGCGGGAGGGCCACAGATACGCAGTATTTT.

In the case of this clonotype: This may be a read error, as it is one base from a much larger clone. This rearrangement joins TRBV30 to TRBJ1-1, with a tentative D call TRBD1 (6 bases). The CDR3 runs 13 residues. Germline assignment: CDR1 GTSNPN and CDR2 SVGIG (reference sequence). CDR3 region: CAWSGDISTEALF. The CDR3 DNA is TGTGCCTGGAGCGGGGACATAAGCACTGAAGCTCTCTTT.

At least ten counts were recorded for this clonotype. The rearrangement uses TRBV9 and TRBJ2-1, with 8 bases fitting TRBD2. Losses at the gene ends were 0 bases for V and 7 bases for J; bases not matched to a gene: 3. Germline CDR1 reads SGDLS; CDR2 reads YYNGEE. CDR3 size: 14 residues. The CDR3: CASSVGLARNEQFF. The CDR3 DNA sequence: TGTGCCAGCAGCGTAGGACTAGCGAGAAATGAGCAGTTCTTC. The full variable domain, its missing parts supplied by reference TRBV9 and TRBJ2-1, is DSGVTQTPKHLITATGQRVTLRCSPRSGDLSVYWYQQSLDQGLQFLIQYYNGEERAKGNILERFSAQQFPDLHSELNLSSLELGDSALYFCASSVGLARNEQFFGPGTRLTVL.

This clonotype was recorded many times. The rearrangement joins TRBV30 to TRBJ1-1; D is ambiguous. The V gene lost 5 bases and the J gene lost 4 bases, with 14 bases spanning the gap. Per germline, CDR1 GTSNPN and CDR2 SVGIG (reference sequence). This CDR3 is 13 amino acids long. CDR3: CAWSPYEGTEAFF. In DNA, the CDR3 is TGTGCCTGGTCGCCTTATGAAGGCACTGAAGCTTTCTTT.

This clonotype showed up many times. The chain couples TRBV3-1 to TRBJ2-7; the D is unclear. With 0 bases removed from V and 7 bases from J, the gap between germline ends came to 7 bases. The CDR3 spans 12 residues. CDR1 and CDR2 (germline): LGHDT, YNNKEL (reference sequence). The CDR3 region has the DNA TGTGCCAGCAGCCAAGACGTTAGGGAGCAGTACTTC. Amino acid sequence: CASSQDVREQYF.

This clonotype has a count of ten or more. The V and J genes are TRBV7-6 and TRBJ2-1; tentatively, D is TRBD1 or TRBD2 (5 bases each). The CDR3 loop spans 18 amino acids. Germline CDR1 is SGHVS and CDR2 is FNYEAQ. The V end was cut by 1 base, the J end by 2 bases, with 18 bases between. CDR3 sequence reads: CASSLEARGLTTYNEQFF. The CDR3 DNA follows: TGTGCCAGCAGCTTAGAGGCTCGGGGCCTCACCACCTACAATGAGCAGTTCTTC.

This clonotype was counted many times. CDR3 DNA: TGCAGCGTTGAAGTGGTTGGGGGAACCTACGAGCAGTACTTC. It specifies CSVEVVGGTYEQYF. This chain joins TRBV29-1 and TRBJ2-7; D possibly uses TRBD1 or TRBD2 (5 bases each). Per the germline V gene, CDR1 is SQVTM and CDR2 is ANQGSEA. The CDR3 is 14 amino acids. Trimming cost V 1 base and J 2 bases, with 12 bases left between them.

The chain employs TRBV28 and TRBJ1-6, with D hard to call. V was clipped by 5 bases and J by 0 bases, with 8 bases between them. The CDR3 is 15 residues long. Germline lookup yields CDR1 MDHEN and CDR2 SYDVKM. CDR3 loop: CASSGTRSYNSPLHF. In nucleotides, the CDR3 is TGTGCCAGCAGTGGCACACGCTCCTATAATTCACCCCTCCACTTT. The entire variable domain, with the rest obtained from reference TRBV28 and TRBJ1-6, is as follows: DVKVTQSSRYLVKRTGEKVFLECVQDMDHENMFWYRQDPGLGLRLIYFSYDVKMKEKGDIPEGYSVSREKKERFSLILESASTNQTSMYLCASSGTRSYNSPLHFGNGTRLTVT.

This clonotype has ten or more counts. This chain uses TRBV2 with TRBJ1-6; TRBD1 might be the D (5 bases). V was pared by 3 bases and J by 10 bases, with 13 bases between. The germline V gene has CDR1 SNHLY and CDR2 FYNNEI. This CDR3 has 14 amino acids. The CDR3 is CASSDEGARSPLHF. CDR3 sequence (DNA): TGTGCCAGCAGTGACGAAGGGGCGCGGTCACCCCTCCACTTT. The full variable domain, completed using reference TRBV2 and TRBJ1-6, is EPEVTQTPSHQVTQMGQEVILRCVPISNHLYFYWYRQILGQKVEFLVSFYNNEISEKSEIFDDQFSVERPDGSNFTLKIRSTKLEDSAMYFCASSDEGARSPLHFGNGTRLTVT.

The CDR3: CASSLLASGNYEQYF. In DNA, the CDR3 is TGTGCCAGCAGTTTATTGGCTAGCGGAAACTACGAGCAGTACTTC. The rearrangement joins TRBV28 to TRBJ2-7, with 7 nucleotides matching TRBD2. Per germline, CDR1 MDHEN and CDR2 SYDVKM. This CDR3 has 15 amino acids. Unmatched junction bases numbered 6, after V lost 1 base and J lost 3 bases. The full variable domain, in which reference TRBV28 and TRBJ2-7 provide the parts outside the CDR3, is DVKVTQSSRYLVKRTGEKVFLECVQDMDHENMFWYRQDPGLGLRLIYFSYDVKMKEKGDIPEGYSVSREKKERFSLILESASTNQTSMYLCASSLLASGNYEQYFGPGTRLTVT.

DNA of the CDR3: TGTGCCATCAGTGATAAATTTAGGACTAGCGGGAGTTCAGATACGCAGTATTTT. Protein product: CAISDKFRTSGSSDTQYF. The chain has TRBV10-3 and TRBJ2-3, with 13 nucleotides matching TRBD2. Germline values: CDR1 ENHRY, CDR2 SYGVKD. With 3 bases clipped from V and 4 bases from J, the junction kept 10 bases outside the gene matches. The CDR3 contains 18 residues.

This clonotype was counted ten times or more. The chain uses TRBV2 and TRBJ1-5; a weak D match, TRBD1 (5 bases). Germline V gene lookup returns CDR1 SNHLY and CDR2 FYNNEI. The length of the CDR3 is 14 residues. Trimming pared 4 bases from V and 2 bases from J, leaving 9 bases between. CDR3: CASSVVQGNQPQHF. The CDR3 DNA follows: TGTGCCAGCAGTGTTGTACAGGGCAATCAGCCCCAGCATTTT.

A remark on this clonotype: An end of the junction differs from the germline gene, which may be a read error. This rearrangement joins TRBV27 to TRBJ2-1; possibly TRBD2 for D (6 bases). This CDR3 comprises 14 residues. Germline assignment: CDR1 MNHEY and CDR2 SMNVEV (reference sequence). CDR3 residues: CASSALGSALYGVF. The CDR3 coding sequence is TGTGCCAGCAGTGCCCTCGGGAGCGCCCTATATGGGGTCTTC.

This clonotype was detected many times. This chain links TRBV30 with TRBJ2-1; the D is unclear. Trimming took off 0 bases at V and 9 bases at J, with 9 bases between the two ends. CDR3 length: 12 residues. The V gene's germline CDR1 is GTSNPN and CDR2 SVGIG (reference sequence). CDR3 loop: CAWSVLKGEQFF. The CDR3 bases are TGTGCCTGGAGTGTACTTAAGGGTGAGCAGTTCTTC.

This clonotype appeared many times. This rearrangement joins TRBV10-3 to TRBJ2-3; TRBD2 aligns across 10 bases. This CDR3 spans 15 amino acids. The V gene end was trimmed by 6 bases and the J gene end by 4 bases; junction bases not matched to a gene: 7. Germline-derived CDR1 and CDR2 are ENHRY and SYGVKD. The chain's CDR3 is CAISTASGSSDTQYF. The DNA of the CDR3 is TGTGCCATCAGCACCGCTAGCGGGAGCTCAGATACGCAGTATTTT.

There are a few counts of this clonotype. The chain employs TRBV18 and TRBJ2-1; tentative D call: TRBD2 (6 bases). The germline CDR1 and CDR2 sequences are KGHSH and LQKENI. CDR3 length: 15 residues. V lost 2 bases and J lost 7, with 15 bases in between. The CDR3 loop reads CASSPTVGGGNEQFF. CDR3 DNA: TGTGCCAGCTCACCAACAGTCGGGGGTGGTAATGAGCAGTTCTTC.

This clonotype showed up just a few times. The chain uses TRBV27 and TRBJ1-6, with D possibly TRBD1 on 5 matching bases. V lost 2 bases, J lost 6 bases, and 11 bases lay in between. Germline CDR1 MNHEY, CDR2 SMNVEV (reference sequence). The CDR3 is 15 residues long. The CDR3 nucleotides read TGTGCCAGCAGTTTACAGCCAGGGCCTAATTCACCCCTCCACTTT. Protein sequence: CASSLQPGPNSPLHF.

There are a few counts of this clonotype. The chain employs TRBV6-1 and TRBJ2-1, with 12 bases lining up with TRBD1. The ends lost 3 bases at V and 4 bases at J; junction bases unmatched: 4. The CDR3 is 16 residues long. CDR1 and CDR2 (germline): MNHNS, SASEGT. DNA for the CDR3: TGTGCCAGCAGTGAGACGGGACAGGGGGCGTACAATGAGCAGTTCTTC. Its protein product is CASSETGQGAYNEQFF.

The chain has TRBV5-6 and TRBJ2-3; 12 nucleotides agree with TRBD2. Germline lookup yields CDR1 SGHDT and CDR2 YYEEEE. The CDR3 spans 15 residues. V was clipped by 4 bases and J by 4 bases; unmatched bases: 4. The CDR3 DNA reads as TGTGCCAGCAGCCGGACTAGCGGGATGGCAGATACGCAGTATTTT. It encodes CASSRTSGMADTQYF.

The rearrangement uses TRBV2 and TRBJ2-7; D is uncertain. In germline, CDR1 is SNHLY, CDR2 FYNNEI. The CDR3 has 14 amino acids. V was shortened by 1 base and J by 13 bases, with 20 bases between the two germline ends. The CDR3 region has the DNA TGTGCCAGCAGTGAAGGGGGTTCATCCTACGACCAATACTTC. It specifies CASSEGGSSYDQYF.

This chain connects TRBV7-3 to TRBJ2-1, with 10 bases that match TRBD2. V shed 0 bases and J 10 bases; nucleotides not matched to a gene: 9. The length of the CDR3 is 16 residues. Per germline, CDR1 SGHTA and CDR2 FQGTGA. CDR3 amino acids: CASSLTTSGRWGEQFF. CDR3 DNA: TGTGCCAGCAGCTTAACGACTAGCGGGCGGTGGGGGGAGCAGTTCTTC.

In regard to this clonotype: A much bigger clone sits one base away, suggesting this may be a read error. V and J are TRBV5-1 and TRBJ2-2; 8 nucleotides agree with TRBD1. V was clipped by 6 bases and J by 3 bases; unmatched bases: 7. This CDR3 spans 15 amino acids. Germline V CDR1 and CDR2: SGHRS, YFSETQ. The CDR3 DNA reads as TGCGCCAGCACCGAGGACAGGGCCGACACCGGGGAGCTGTTTTTT. It translates to CASTEDRADTGELFF. The complete variable domain, with remaining parts taken from reference TRBV5-1 and TRBJ2-2, reads KAGVTQTPRYLIKTRGQQVTLSCSPISGHRSVSWYQQTPGQGLQFLFEYFSETQRNKGNFPGRFSGRQFSNSRSEMNVSTLELGDSALYLCASTEDRADTGELFFGEGSRLTVL.

The chain carries TRBV9 and TRBJ2-6; 8 bases align to TRBD1. With 3 bases clipped from V and 0 bases from J, the junction kept 8 bases outside the gene matches. This CDR3 comprises 18 residues. The germline V gene encodes CDR1 SGDLS and CDR2 YYNGEE. CDR3 in DNA: TGTGCCAGCAGCGAGCCGGGACAGGCGACCTCTGGGGCCAACGTCCTGACTTTC. Protein: CASSEPGQATSGANVLTF.

This clonotype was counted many times. V usage is TRBV3-1 and J usage is TRBJ1-1, with 9 bases fitting TRBD1. The length of the CDR3 is 14 residues. CDR1 is LGHDT, CDR2 YNNKEL, per germline (reference sequence). V was pared by 4 bases and J by 5 bases, with 5 bases of the junction left unmatched. DNA for the CDR3: TGTGCCAGCAGCCCCTTGGACAGGGGAACTGAAGCTTTCTTT. This sequence encodes CASSPLDRGTEAFF.